This TCR beta chain was recovered during a study of blood T cells in healthy people across ages. At the level of the study: Every two T cells gave about one barcoded beta molecule via template switching.

Primers used in a second PCR of about 7 to 11 cycles were a sample-barcoded 5' primer and a J-beta primer mix. A template-switch adaptor with 12 random nucleotides tagged each cDNA molecule. TCRdb re-called the 5' RACE reads with MiXCR, one entry per CDR3 protein. This sample yields around 1.5 million distinct CDR3 sequences, of which about 32% are seen a single time; roughly 10% belongs to the top ten. Donor samples were obtained from healthy Caucasian individuals from Russia, aged roughly 6 to 90. Isolation yielded PBMCs, at least 6 million per sample, in every case. Per germline, CDR1 SGHRS and CDR2 YFSETQ. The CDR3 is 14 amino acids. The V gene lost 4 bases and the J gene lost 8 bases, with 16 bases spanning the gap.

This receptor was obtained from a woman in her twenties or thirties in good health. Sequenced: blood. J is TRBJ2-1 and V is TRBV5-1; D perhaps matches TRBD1 (5 bases). CDR3 sequence (DNA): TGCGCCAGCAGCATCAGGGTGGCACTCCATGAGCAGTTCTTC. Protein: CASSIRVALHEQFF.